These 24 T cell receptor beta chains were sequenced from one sample in a study of T cell responses to AZD1222 COVID-19 vaccine. Assay: immunoSEQ multiplex PCR; the TCRdb copy retains only in-frame clones and omits some. The table has around 110,000 clones, 92% seen once. The material was peripheral blood, obtained on day 0 of AZD1222 vaccination. These receptors were collected from an adult in good health.

The chain couples TRBV15 to TRBJ1-5; no reliable D call. Germline-derived CDR1 and CDR2 are LNHNV and YYDKDF (reference sequence). V was cut by 1 base and J by 0 bases, with 7 bases left in between. This CDR3 is 15 amino acids long. The CDR3 DNA follows: TGTGCCACCAGCAGAGTCTGGGGTAGCAATCAGCCCCAGCATTTT. This gives the protein CATSRVWGSNQPQHF.

The chain is built from TRBV28 and TRBJ1-2; 8 positions match TRBD1. V gave up 6 bases and J gave up 4 bases; unmatched junction bases: 10. The CDR3 loop spans 15 amino acids. The germline V gene has CDR1 MDHEN and CDR2 SYDVKM. CDR3 nucleotides: TGTGCCAGCAGCCCCTGGGACAGGTGGGTCTATGGCTACACCTTC. It translates to CASSPWDRWVYGYTF.

The genes are TRBV10-3 and TRBJ1-2, with 10 nucleotides matching TRBD1. V shed 0 bases, J shed 5 bases, and the junction held 3 bases outside the gene matches. There are 15 residues in the CDR3. Per germline, CDR1 ENHRY and CDR2 SYGVKD. The CDR3 here is CAISESRDRGYGYTF. The DNA of the CDR3 is TGTGCCATCAGTGAGTCCCGGGACAGGGGATATGGCTACACCTTC.

In its sample, this clone was seen a few times. This sample includes further DNA sequences coding for the same CDR3. The chain joins TRBV3-1 (or the pseudogene TRBV3-2) to TRBJ1-1, with 7 bases matching TRBD1. The CDR3 is 16 amino acids. V lost 0 bases, J lost 2 bases, and 6 bases stayed unmatched. In germline, CDR1 is LGHDT, CDR2 YNNKEL (reference sequence). The CDR3 bases are TGTGCCAGCAGCCAAGATAGGGGGCAGGGTAACACTGAAGCTTTCTTT. Protein: CASSQDRGQGNTEAFF.

V usage is TRBV2 and J usage is TRBJ1-6; TRBD1 matches 8 bases. Germline V gene lookup returns CDR1 SNHLY and CDR2 FYNNEI. Losses at the gene ends were 5 bases for V and 6 bases for J; bases not matched to a gene: 6. The CDR3 consists of 15 residues. CDR3 amino acids: CASSKGGQGNSPLHF. The DNA for the CDR3 is TGTGCCAGCAGTAAGGGAGGACAGGGTAATTCACCCCTCCACTTT.

This sequence joins TRBV27 and TRBJ1-2; D might be TRBD1 (6 bases). Trimming removed 5 bases from V and 8 bases from J, with 21 bases in between. This CDR3 has 15 amino acids. Germline V gene lookup returns CDR1 MNHEY and CDR2 SMNVEV (reference sequence). The CDR3 here is CASSLGGQSAGGYTF. For the CDR3, the DNA is TGTGCCAGCAGTCTCGGGGGACAATCTGCGGGGGGCTACACCTTC.

The V call is TRBV5-1, the J call TRBJ1-1, with 10 bases lining up with TRBD1. Germline values: CDR1 SGHRS, CDR2 YFSETQ. The trim removed 4 bases at V and 6 bases at J, leaving 6 bases unmatched. The CDR3 spans 14 residues. CDR3 nucleotide sequence: TGCGCCAGCAGCCGACTAGACAGGGGGCCTGAAGCTTTCTTT. This encodes CASSRLDRGPEAFF.

The gene calls are TRBV10-3 and TRBJ1-4, with D possibly TRBD1 on 6 matching bases. The CDR3 is 14 residues long. The V end lost 7 bases, the J end lost 8 bases, and 17 bases lay between the germline ends. Looked up from germline, CDR1 is ENHRY and CDR2 is SYGVKD. In nucleotides, the CDR3 is TGTGCCATCAAGGACAGCCTAACGAGGGAAAAACTGTTTTTT. As protein: CAIKDSLTREKLFF.

The gene calls are TRBV5-4 and TRBJ2-3; tentatively, D is TRBD2 (6 bases). The V end was cut by 4 bases, the J end by 0 bases, with 12 bases between. This CDR3 comprises 15 residues. The germline CDR1 and CDR2 sequences are SGHNT and YYREEE (reference sequence). CDR3 sequence (DNA): TGTGCCAGCAGCCGGCGGGGTTCTAGCACAGATACGCAGTATTTT. As protein: CASSRRGSSTDTQYF.

The rearrangement links TRBV4-3 to TRBJ2-7; TRBD2 matches 8 bases. Germline CDR1 reads LGHNA; CDR2 reads YSLEER. The CDR3 consists of 16 residues. V trimming: 3 bases; J trimming: 3 bases; junction bases outside the gene matches: 10. The chain's CDR3 is CASSHLLAGRDYEQYV. Here the CDR3 DNA reads TGCGCCAGCAGCCACCTCCTAGCGGGCCGCGACTACGAGCAGTACGTC.

This clone was observed a single time. This chain links TRBV6-5 with TRBJ1-2; 7 bases align to TRBD1. The CDR3 runs to 14 residues. V gave up 0 bases and J gave up 4 bases; unmatched junction bases: 2. Germline-derived CDR1 and CDR2 are MNHEY and SVGAGI. CDR3 in DNA: TGTGCCAGCAGTTACTCCGGGACAGTCTATGGCTACACCTTC. Protein sequence: CASSYSGTVYGYTF.

For the CDR3, the DNA is TGTGCCAGCAGCTTTAGGGACGAGCAGTACTTC. Translation gives CASSFRDEQYF. V and J are TRBV5-8 and TRBJ2-7; the D is unclear. V lost 2 bases and J lost 5, with 5 bases in between. The CDR3 extends over 11 amino acids. Germline CDR1 and CDR2: SGHTS and YDEGEE.

The chain joins TRBV6-5 to TRBJ1-2; D gene unclear. The CDR3 sequence is 12 residues long. V was shortened by 0 bases and J by 8 bases, with 7 bases between the two germline ends. The V gene's germline CDR1 is MNHEY and CDR2 SVGAGI. CDR3 amino acids: CASSYSGGGYTF. In DNA, the CDR3 is TGTGCCAGCAGTTACTCGGGAGGCGGCTACACCTTC.

This chain connects TRBV7-9 to TRBJ1-4; a possible D gene is TRBD1 (5 bases). Germline V gives CDR1 SEHNR, CDR2 FQNEAQ (reference sequence). V was cut by 2 bases and J by 8 bases, with 15 bases left in between. This CDR3 is built from 15 residues. CDR3 sequence: CASSLPGRLEEKLFF. The DNA for the CDR3 is TGTGCCAGCAGCTTACCGGGACGGCTCGAGGAAAAACTGTTTTTT.

The chain carries TRBV5-1 and TRBJ1-2, with 7 bases lining up with TRBD1. The CDR3 spans 13 residues. J was trimmed by 4 bases and V by 4 bases; bases with no gene match: 4. Germline CDR1 reads SGHRS; CDR2 reads YFSETQ. The CDR3 here is CASSLRQGYGYTF. The CDR3 nucleotides read TGCGCCAGCAGCCTGAGACAGGGCTATGGCTACACCTTC.

The chain joins TRBV18 to TRBJ1-1; D not certain. CDR3 length: 11 amino acids. In germline, CDR1 is KGHSH, CDR2 LQKENI. V lost 4 bases to trimming and J lost 4 bases, with 4 bases between them. The CDR3 here is CASSQSTEAFF. CDR3 nucleotides: TGTGCCAGCTCACAAAGCACTGAAGCTTTCTTT.

The chain is built from TRBV5-6 and TRBJ1-1; D not resolved. CDR1 is SGHDT, CDR2 YYEEEE, per germline. The CDR3 sequence is 13 residues long. Trimming took off 1 base at V and 4 bases at J, with 8 bases between the two ends. CDR3 region: CASSLSNPTEAFF. The DNA of the CDR3 is TGTGCCAGCAGCTTGTCCAACCCCACTGAAGCTTTCTTT. The full variable domain, rest sourced from reference TRBV5-6 and TRBJ1-1, is DAGVTQSPTHLIKTRGQQVTLRCSPKSGHDTVSWYQQALGQGPQFIFQYYEEEERQRGNFPDRFSGHQFPNYSSELNVNALLLGDSALYLCASSLSNPTEAFFGQGTRLTVV.

The J gene is TRBJ2-2, the V gene TRBV30, with 7 bases lining up with TRBD2. Germline CDR1 is GTSNPN and CDR2 is SVGIG (reference sequence). The J segment lost 7 bases and the V segment lost 4 bases, leaving 9 bases of the junction unmatched. This CDR3 has 14 residues. The CDR3 nucleotides are TGTGCCTGGACCCCTCGGGGGGTTAACGGGGAGCTGTTTTTT. Translation: CAWTPRGVNGELFF.

This CDR3 reads CASSLTKGADEKLFF. For the CDR3, the DNA is TGTGCCAGCAGCTTAACGAAGGGGGCGGATGAAAAACTGTTTTTT. The chain uses TRBV7-3 and TRBJ1-4; TRBD1 agrees at 7 bases. The CDR3 is made up of 15 amino acids. Germline V lookup: CDR1 SGHTA, CDR2 FQGTGA. V was clipped by 0 bases and J by 6 bases; unmatched bases: 4.

This chain connects TRBV20-1 to TRBJ2-5; D gene unclear. Germline V gene sequence: CDR1 DFQATT, CDR2 SNEGSKA (reference sequence). CDR3 length equals 10 residues. V was shortened by 6 bases and J by 5 bases, with 7 bases between the two germline ends. The CDR3 loop is CSAGRETQYF. CDR3 coding DNA: TGCAGTGCCGGTCGGGAGACCCAGTACTTC.

The chain employs TRBV5-5 and TRBJ1-2; 8 nucleotides line up with TRBD1. Trimming cost V 1 base and J 3 bases; bases outside gene matches: 11. The CDR3 extends over 17 amino acids. Looked up from germline, CDR1 is SGHKS and CDR2 is YYEKEE (reference sequence). CDR3 loop: CASSLLLPGGADYGYTF. The CDR3 DNA reads TGTGCCAGCAGCTTGCTCCTTCCAGGGGGCGCAGACTATGGCTACACCTTC.

This clone came up once. V gene TRBV6-5 combines with J gene TRBJ1-2; tentatively, D is TRBD1 (5 bases). Deletions cut 5 bases from V and 7 bases from J, with 17 bases between. The CDR3 contains 14 residues. Germline CDR1 MNHEY, CDR2 SVGAGI. CDR3 bases: TGTGCCAGCAGTCCTACCGGGGGGTTCTTTGGCTACACCTTC. Translating gives CASSPTGGFFGYTF.

This chain connects TRBV6-6 to TRBJ2-3, with D possibly being TRBD2 (5 bases). CDR3 length: 14 residues. Germline CDR1 and CDR2: MNHNY and SVGAGI (reference sequence). V lost 7 bases, J lost 0 bases, and 11 bases lay in between. DNA for the CDR3: TGTGCCAGCACAGGACTTCCTAGCACAGATACGCAGTATTTT. As protein: CASTGLPSTDTQYF.

V is TRBV4-1 and J is TRBJ1-1, with D unclear. The V end was cut by 3 bases, the J end by 3 bases, with 5 bases between. Germline loops: CDR1 MGHRA, CDR2 YSYEKL. This CDR3 region has 12 residues. Here the CDR3 DNA reads TGCGCCAGCAGCCAGGGGTACACTGAAGCTTTCTTT. Residues: CASSQGYTEAFF.